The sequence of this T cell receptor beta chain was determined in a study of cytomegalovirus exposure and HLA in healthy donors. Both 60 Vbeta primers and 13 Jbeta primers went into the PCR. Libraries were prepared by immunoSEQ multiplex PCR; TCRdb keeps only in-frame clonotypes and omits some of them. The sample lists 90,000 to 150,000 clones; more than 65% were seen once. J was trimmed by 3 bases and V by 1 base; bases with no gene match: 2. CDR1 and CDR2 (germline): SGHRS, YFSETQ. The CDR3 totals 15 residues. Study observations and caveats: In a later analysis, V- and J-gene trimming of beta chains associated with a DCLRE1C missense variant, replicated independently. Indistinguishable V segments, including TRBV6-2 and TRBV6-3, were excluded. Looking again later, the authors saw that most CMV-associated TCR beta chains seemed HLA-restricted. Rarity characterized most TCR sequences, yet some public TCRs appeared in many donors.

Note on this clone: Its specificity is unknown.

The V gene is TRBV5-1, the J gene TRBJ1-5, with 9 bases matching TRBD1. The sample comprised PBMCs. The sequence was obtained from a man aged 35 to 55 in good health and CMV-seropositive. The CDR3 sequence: CASSLWTGDNQPQHF. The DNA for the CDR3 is TGCGCCAGCAGCTTGTGGACAGGGGACAATCAGCCCCAGCATTTT.